These T cell receptor beta chains were read from a single sample in a study of blood T cell repertoires in COVID-19. Assay: immunoSEQ multiplex PCR; the TCRdb copy retains only in-frame clones and omits some. The top ten hold around 9.5% of the sample, which has roughly 260,000 clones, 86% seen once. Source material: peripheral blood. These receptors were taken from a man aged 40-50 years who had recovered from COVID-19. The CDR3 runs from the conserved cysteine through the conserved F or W. The D gene is left open where the match is weak. Clone size is shown for a subset of rows, as once, few, many or a class of expanded clone.

TRBD1,NA,TRBV18,TRBJ2-3,TGTGCCAGCTCACCACCGGGACAGGGGACAGATACGCAGTATTTT,CASSPPGQGTDTQYF
TRBD1,NA,TRBV7-8,TRBJ1-1,TGTGCCAGCAGCTTTTCGGACAGGGCGATAACTGAAGCTTTCTTT,CASSFSDRAITEAFF
NA,once,TRBV6-6,TRBJ1-5,TGTGCCAGCAGTTATCGAAACGGTCCCGCTCAGCCCCAGCATTTT,CASSYRNGPAQPQHF
TRBD1,NA,TRBV3-1/TRBV3-2,TRBJ1-6,TGTGCCAGCAGCCGGACAGGGAGGAATTCACCCCTCCACTTT,CASSRTGRNSPLHF
TRBD1,NA,TRBV27,TRBJ1-2,TGTGCCAGCAGTCCCTCGGGACAGGGGGCGCGGTATGGTGGCTACACCTTC,CASSPSGQGARYGGYTF
TRBD2,NA,TRBV9,TRBJ2-3,TGTGCCAGCAGCCCAGAAGCGGGAGGTCGCACAGATACGCAGTATTTT,CASSPEAGGRTDTQYF
NA,once,TRBV5-1,TRBJ1-5,TGCGCCAGCAGCTTGGGGGGCGGCAATCAGCCCCAGCATTTT,CASSLGGGNQPQHF
NA,NA,TRBV27,TRBJ1-2,TGTGCCACCATGATGGGGGGTTATGGCTACACCTTC,CATMMGGYGYTF
TRBD2,NA,TRBV2,TRBJ2-7,TGTGCCCGCCCCTACCCGGGACTAGCGGGAGGGCCTCTTTACGAGCAGTACTTC,CARPYPGLAGGPLYEQYF
NA,NA,TRBV5-6,TRBJ1-1,TGTGCCAGCAGCTTAATTCGGGGGGACACTGAAGCTTTCTTT,CASSLIRGDTEAFF
NA,NA,TRBV13,TRBJ2-7,TGTGCCAGCAGAGTTAGCGGCTTTTCTGCGCGCGAGCAGTACTTC,CASRVSGFSAREQYF
TRBD2,NA,TRBV5-4,TRBJ2-7,TGTGCCAGCATGTCTAGCGGGACGATTCCTGGCGAGCAGTACTTC,CASMSSGTIPGEQYF